Below, one T cell receptor (beta chain) is given with its context. CDR1 SGHDN and CDR2 FVKESK come from the germline V gene. The CDR3 has 14 amino acids. V was pared by 3 bases and J by 6 bases, with 14 bases between. This sample stems from a study of blood T cell repertoires in COVID-19. Study-level background: The United States, Italy and Spain supplied acute and convalescent COVID-19 samples. Sources were T cells, B-cell-depleted T cells, or PBMCs; the material itself was cDNA or gDNA.

Authors' analysis steps: The assay estimated nucleated cells by amplifying reference gene primers. Sequencing used immunoSEQ multiplex PCR; TCRdb keeps in-frame clones, though not all of them. The D gene and trimming were derived from the DNA, and the V and J assignments and clone size from that table. The sample lists under 550,000 clones, 85% to 90% occurring once. Seattle researchers signed up patients amid active infection and tracked them longitudinally. This clonotype was obtained from a man between 18 and 35 years old with COVID-19, enrolled during active disease. The gene calls are TRBV14 and TRBJ1-2; no reliable D call. The sequenced material came from peripheral blood. The CDR3 nucleotides are TGTGCCAGCAGCCACGTACTCACAGCTGATGGCTACACCTTC. Protein: CASSHVLTADGYTF. Full variable domain (remainder filled in from reference TRBV14 and TRBJ1-2): EAGVTQFPSHSVIEKGQTVTLRCDPISGHDNLYWYRRVMGKEIKFLLHFVKESKQDESGMPNNRFLAERTGGTYSTLKVQPAELEDSGVYFCASSHVLTADGYTFGSGTRLTVV.